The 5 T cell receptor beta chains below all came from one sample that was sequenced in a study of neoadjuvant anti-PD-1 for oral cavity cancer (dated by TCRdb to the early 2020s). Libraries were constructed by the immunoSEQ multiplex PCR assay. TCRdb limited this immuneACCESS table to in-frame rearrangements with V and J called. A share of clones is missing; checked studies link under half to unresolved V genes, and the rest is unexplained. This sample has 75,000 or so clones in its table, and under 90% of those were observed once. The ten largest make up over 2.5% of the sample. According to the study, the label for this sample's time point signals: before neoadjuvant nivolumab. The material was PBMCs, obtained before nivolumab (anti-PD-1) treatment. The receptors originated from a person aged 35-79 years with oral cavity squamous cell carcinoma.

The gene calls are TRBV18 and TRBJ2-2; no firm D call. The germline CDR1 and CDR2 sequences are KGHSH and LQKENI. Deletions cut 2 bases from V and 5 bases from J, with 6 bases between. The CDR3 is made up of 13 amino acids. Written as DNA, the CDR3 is TGTGCCAGCTCACCAACCACTACCGGGGAGCTGTTTTTT. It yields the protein CASSPTTTGELFF.

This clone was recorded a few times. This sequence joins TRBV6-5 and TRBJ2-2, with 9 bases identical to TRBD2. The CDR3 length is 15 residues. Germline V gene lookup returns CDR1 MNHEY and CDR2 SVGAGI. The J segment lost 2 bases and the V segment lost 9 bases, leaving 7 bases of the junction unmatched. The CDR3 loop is CASAGLAGNTGELFF. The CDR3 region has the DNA TGTGCCAGTGCGGGTCTAGCGGGAAACACCGGGGAGCTGTTTTTT.

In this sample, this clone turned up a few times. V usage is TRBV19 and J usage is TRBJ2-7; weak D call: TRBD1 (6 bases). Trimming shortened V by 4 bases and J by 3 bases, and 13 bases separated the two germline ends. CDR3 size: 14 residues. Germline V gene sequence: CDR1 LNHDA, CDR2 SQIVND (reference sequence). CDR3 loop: CASSSRGPGYEQYF. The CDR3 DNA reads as TGTGCCAGTAGTAGCAGGGGACCAGGCTACGAGCAGTACTTC.

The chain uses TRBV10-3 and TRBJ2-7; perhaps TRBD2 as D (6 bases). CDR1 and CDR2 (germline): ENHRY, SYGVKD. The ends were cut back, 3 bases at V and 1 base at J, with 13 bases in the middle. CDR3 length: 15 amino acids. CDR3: CAISDPHGSSYEQYF. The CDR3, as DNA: TGTGCCATCAGTGACCCCCACGGGAGTTCCTACGAGCAGTACTTC.

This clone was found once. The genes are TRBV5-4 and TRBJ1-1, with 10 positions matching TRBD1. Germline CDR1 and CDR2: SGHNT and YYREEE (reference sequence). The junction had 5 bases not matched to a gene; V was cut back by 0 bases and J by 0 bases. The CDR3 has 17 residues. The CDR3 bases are TGTGCCAGCAGCTTGGAGGGCGGACAGGGGGTGAACACTGAAGCTTTCTTT. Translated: CASSLEGGQGVNTEAFF.